This T cell receptor beta chain was observed in a study of shared clonotypes between healthy human individuals. Study-wide results and limits: Sorted-subset samples were not fully sequenced, rarefaction indicated. Limited genetic and exposure-history diversity came from having few donors.

About this clone itself: Its antigen is unknown.

Generated by immunoSEQ multiplex PCR, the TCRdb table keeps only in-frame clones and is missing some. Among over 850,000 clones listed, 70% to 80% were seen once. The receptor was derived from a man between 18 and 35 years old in good health. Some clones in this sample may be carry-over from other donors' samples. The sequencing input was memory CD4+ T cells from PBMCs. Documented subset: CD45RA-negative fraction.

The chain's CDR3 is CASELAGASADTQYF. DNA for the CDR3: TGTGCCAGCGAATTAGCGGGAGCCAGCGCAGATACGCAGTATTTT. The gene calls are TRBV2 and TRBJ2-3, with 9 bases lining up with TRBD2. Germline CDR1 and CDR2: SNHLY and FYNNEI. J lost 4 bases, V lost 8 bases, and 10 bases had no gene match. This CDR3 has 15 amino acids. Combining the CDR3 with reference TRBV2 and TRBJ2-3 gives the whole variable domain EPEVTQTPSHQVTQMGQEVILRCVPISNHLYFYWYRQILGQKVEFLVSFYNNEISEKSEIFDDQFSVERPDGSNFTLKIRSTKLEDSAMYFCASELAGASADTQYFGPGTRLTVL.